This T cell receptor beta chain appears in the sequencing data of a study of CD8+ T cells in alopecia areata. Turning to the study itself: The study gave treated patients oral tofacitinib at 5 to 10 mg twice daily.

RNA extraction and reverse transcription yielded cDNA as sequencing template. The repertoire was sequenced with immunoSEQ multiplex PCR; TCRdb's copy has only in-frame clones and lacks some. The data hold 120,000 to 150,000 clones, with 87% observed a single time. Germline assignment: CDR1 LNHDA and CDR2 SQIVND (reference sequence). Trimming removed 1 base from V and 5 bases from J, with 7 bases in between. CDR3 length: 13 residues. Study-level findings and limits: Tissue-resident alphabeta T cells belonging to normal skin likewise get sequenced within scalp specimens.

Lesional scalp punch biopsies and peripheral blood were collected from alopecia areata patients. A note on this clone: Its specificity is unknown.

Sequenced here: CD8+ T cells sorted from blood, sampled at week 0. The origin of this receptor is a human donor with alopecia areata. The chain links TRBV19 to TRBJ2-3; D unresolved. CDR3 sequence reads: CASSIVSEDTQYF. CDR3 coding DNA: TGTGCCAGTAGTATAGTTTCGGAAGATACGCAGTATTTT.